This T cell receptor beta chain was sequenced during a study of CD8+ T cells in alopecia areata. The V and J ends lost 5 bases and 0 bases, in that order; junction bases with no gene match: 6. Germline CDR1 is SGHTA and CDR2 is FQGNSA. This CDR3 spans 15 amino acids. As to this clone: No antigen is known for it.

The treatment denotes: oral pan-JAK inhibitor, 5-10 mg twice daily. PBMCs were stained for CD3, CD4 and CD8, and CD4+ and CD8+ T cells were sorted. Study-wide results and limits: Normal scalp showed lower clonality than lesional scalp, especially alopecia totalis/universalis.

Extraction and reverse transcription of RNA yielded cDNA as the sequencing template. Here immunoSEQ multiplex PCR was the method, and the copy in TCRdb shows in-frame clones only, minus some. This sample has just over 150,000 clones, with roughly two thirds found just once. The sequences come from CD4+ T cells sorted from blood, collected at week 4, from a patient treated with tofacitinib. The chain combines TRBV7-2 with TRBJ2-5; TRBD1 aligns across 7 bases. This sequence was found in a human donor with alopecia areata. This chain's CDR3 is CASSPGTAHQETQYF. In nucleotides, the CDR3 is TGTGCCAGCAGCCCGGGGACAGCACACCAAGAGACCCAGTACTTC. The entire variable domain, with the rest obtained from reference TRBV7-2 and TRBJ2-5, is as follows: GAGVSQSPSNKVTEKGKDVELRCDPISGHTALYWYRQSLGQGLEFLIYFQGNSAPDKSGLPSDRFSAERTGGSVSTLTIQRTQQEDSAVYLCASSPGTAHQETQYFGPGTRLLVL.